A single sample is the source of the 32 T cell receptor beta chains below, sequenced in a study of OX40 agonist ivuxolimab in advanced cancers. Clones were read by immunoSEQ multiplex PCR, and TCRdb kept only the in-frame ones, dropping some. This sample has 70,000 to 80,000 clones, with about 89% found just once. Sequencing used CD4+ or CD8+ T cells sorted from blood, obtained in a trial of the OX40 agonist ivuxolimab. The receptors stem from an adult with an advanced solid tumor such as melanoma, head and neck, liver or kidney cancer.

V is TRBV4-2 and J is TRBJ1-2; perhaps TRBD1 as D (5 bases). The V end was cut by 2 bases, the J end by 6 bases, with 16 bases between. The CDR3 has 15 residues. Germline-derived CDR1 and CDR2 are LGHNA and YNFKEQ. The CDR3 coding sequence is TGTGCCAGCAGCCAAAGGGACTCGGCCGGGGATGGCTACACCTTC. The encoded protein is CASSQRDSAGDGYTF.

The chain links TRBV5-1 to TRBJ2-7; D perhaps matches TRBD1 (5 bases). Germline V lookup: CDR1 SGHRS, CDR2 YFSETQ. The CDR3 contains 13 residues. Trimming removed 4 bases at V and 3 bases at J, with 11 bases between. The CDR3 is CASSQQDGYEQYF. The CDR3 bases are TGCGCCAGCAGCCAACAGGACGGCTACGAGCAGTACTTC.

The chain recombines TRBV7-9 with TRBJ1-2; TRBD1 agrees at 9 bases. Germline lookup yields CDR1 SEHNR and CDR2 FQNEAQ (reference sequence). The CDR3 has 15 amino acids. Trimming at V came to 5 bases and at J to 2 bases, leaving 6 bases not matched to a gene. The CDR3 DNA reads TGTGCCAGCAGCCCCGGACAGGGGATCAACTATGGCTACACCTTC. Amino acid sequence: CASSPGQGINYGYTF.

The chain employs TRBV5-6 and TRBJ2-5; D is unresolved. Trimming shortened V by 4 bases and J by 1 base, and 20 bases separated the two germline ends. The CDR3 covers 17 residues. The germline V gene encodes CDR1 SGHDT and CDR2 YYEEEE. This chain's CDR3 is CASSPRGFWQIQETQYF. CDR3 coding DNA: TGTGCCAGCAGCCCACGTGGTTTTTGGCAGATCCAAGAGACCCAGTACTTC.

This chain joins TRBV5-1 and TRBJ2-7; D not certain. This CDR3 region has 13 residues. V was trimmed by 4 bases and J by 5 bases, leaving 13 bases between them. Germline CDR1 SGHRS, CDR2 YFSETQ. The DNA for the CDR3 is TGCGCCAGCAGCAACCCCTCCGGCGACGAGCAGTACTTC. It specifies CASSNPSGDEQYF.

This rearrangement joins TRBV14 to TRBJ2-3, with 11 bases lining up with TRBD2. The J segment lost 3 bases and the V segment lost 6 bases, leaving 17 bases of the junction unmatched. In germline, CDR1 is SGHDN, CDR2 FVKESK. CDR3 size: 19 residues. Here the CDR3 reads CASSRPASGRSGWTDTQYF. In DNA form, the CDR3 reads TGTGCCAGCAGTCGCCCTGCTAGCGGGAGGAGCGGTTGGACAGATACGCAGTATTTT.

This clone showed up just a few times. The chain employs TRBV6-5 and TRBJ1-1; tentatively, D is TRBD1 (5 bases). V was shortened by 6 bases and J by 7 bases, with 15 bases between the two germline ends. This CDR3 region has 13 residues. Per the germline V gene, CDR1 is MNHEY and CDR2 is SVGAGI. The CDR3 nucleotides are TGTGCCAGCAGGGACTCCCAGGGTGGTGAAGCTTTCTTT. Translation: CASRDSQGGEAFF.

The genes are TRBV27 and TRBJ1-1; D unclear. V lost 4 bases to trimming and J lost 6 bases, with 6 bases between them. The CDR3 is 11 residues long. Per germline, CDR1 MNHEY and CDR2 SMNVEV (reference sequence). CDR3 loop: CASSWGPEAFF. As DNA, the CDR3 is TGTGCCAGCAGTTGGGGTCCTGAAGCTTTCTTT.

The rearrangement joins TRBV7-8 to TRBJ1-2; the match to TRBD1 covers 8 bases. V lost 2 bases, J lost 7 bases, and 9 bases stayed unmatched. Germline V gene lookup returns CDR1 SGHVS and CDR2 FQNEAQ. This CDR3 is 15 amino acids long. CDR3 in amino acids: CASSLQQGDLGGYTF. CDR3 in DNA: TGTGCCAGCAGCTTACAACAGGGGGATTTAGGTGGCTACACCTTC.

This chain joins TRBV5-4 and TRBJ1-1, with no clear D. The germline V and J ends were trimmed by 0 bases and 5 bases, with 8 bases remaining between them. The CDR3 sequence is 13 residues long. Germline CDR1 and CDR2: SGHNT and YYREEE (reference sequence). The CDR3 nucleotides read TGTGCCAGCAGCTTGGGCTGGGGAACTGAAGCTTTCTTT. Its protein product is CASSLGWGTEAFF.

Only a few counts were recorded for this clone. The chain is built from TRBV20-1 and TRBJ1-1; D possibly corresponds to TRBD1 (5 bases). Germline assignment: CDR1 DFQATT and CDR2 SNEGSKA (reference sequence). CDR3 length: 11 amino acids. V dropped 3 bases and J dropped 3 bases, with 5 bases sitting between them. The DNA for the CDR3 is TGCAGTGCTAGGGGGGACACTGAAGCTTTCTTT. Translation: CSARGDTEAFF.

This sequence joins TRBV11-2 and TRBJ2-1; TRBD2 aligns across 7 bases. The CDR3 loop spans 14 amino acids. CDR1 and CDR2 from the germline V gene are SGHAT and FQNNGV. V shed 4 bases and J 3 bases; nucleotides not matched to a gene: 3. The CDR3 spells CASSSGLNYNEQFF. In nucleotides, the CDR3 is TGTGCCAGCAGCTCGGGACTAAACTACAATGAGCAGTTCTTC.

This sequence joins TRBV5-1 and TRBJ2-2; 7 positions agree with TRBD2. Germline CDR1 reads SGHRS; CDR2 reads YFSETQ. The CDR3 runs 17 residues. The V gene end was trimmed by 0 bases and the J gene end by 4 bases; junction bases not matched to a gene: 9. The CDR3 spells CASSLGPSGIGTGELFF. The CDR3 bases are TGCGCCAGCAGCTTGGGTCCCAGCGGGATCGGCACCGGGGAGCTGTTTTTT. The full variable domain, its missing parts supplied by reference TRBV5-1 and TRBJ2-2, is KAGVTQTPRYLIKTRGQQVTLSCSPISGHRSVSWYQQTPGQGLQFLFEYFSETQRNKGNFPGRFSGRQFSNSRSEMNVSTLELGDSALYLCASSLGPSGIGTGELFFGEGSRLTVL.

The CDR3 DNA reads TGTGCCAGCAGCTTACTTGCGAACACCGGGGAGCTGTTTTTT. Translation: CASSLLANTGELFF. The rearrangement links TRBV7-8 to TRBJ2-2; D is unresolved. The CDR3 sequence is 14 residues long. Germline V gene sequence: CDR1 SGHVS, CDR2 FQNEAQ. Trimming pared 2 bases from V and 0 bases from J, leaving 4 bases between.

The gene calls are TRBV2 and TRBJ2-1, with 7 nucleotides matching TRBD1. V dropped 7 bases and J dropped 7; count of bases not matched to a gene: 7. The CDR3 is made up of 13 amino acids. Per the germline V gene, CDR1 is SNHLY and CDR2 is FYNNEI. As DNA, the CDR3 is TGTGCCAGCATTATTGACAGGGAAAATGAGCAGTTCTTC. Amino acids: CASIIDRENEQFF.

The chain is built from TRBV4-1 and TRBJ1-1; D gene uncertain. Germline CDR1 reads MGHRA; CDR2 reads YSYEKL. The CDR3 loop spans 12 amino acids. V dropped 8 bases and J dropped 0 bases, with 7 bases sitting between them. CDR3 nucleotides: TGCGCCAGCCGGAATTTGAACACTGAAGCTTTCTTT. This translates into CASRNLNTEAFF.

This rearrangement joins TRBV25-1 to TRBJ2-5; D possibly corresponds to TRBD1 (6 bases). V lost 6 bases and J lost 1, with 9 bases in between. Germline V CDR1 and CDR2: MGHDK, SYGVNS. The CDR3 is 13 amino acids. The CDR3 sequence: CASRRGSQETQYF. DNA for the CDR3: TGTGCCAGCAGAAGGGGGTCCCAAGAGACCCAGTACTTC.

Here the CDR3 reads CASSPKPRQGTNTGELFF. CDR3 nucleotide sequence: TGTGCCAGCAGCCCGAAACCCCGACAGGGGACGAACACCGGGGAGCTGTTTTTT. The chain is built from TRBV5-4 and TRBJ2-2; 8 bases map to TRBD1. The CDR3 is 18 amino acids. Looked up from germline, CDR1 is SGHNT and CDR2 is YYREEE (reference sequence). After removal of 4 bases from V and 0 bases from J, the junction contained 11 bases not matched to a gene.

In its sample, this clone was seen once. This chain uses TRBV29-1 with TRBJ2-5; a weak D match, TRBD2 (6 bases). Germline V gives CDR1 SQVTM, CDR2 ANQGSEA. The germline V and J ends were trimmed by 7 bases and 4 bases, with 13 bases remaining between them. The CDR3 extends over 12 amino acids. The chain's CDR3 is CSAGVGIETQYF. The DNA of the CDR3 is TGCAGCGCGGGAGTTGGGATAGAGACCCAGTACTTC.

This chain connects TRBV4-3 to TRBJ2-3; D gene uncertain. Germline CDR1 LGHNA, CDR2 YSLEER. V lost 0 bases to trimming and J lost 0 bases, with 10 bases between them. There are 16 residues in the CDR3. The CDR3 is CASSQDFYGSTDTQYF. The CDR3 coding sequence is TGCGCCAGCAGCCAAGATTTTTACGGGAGCACAGATACGCAGTATTTT.

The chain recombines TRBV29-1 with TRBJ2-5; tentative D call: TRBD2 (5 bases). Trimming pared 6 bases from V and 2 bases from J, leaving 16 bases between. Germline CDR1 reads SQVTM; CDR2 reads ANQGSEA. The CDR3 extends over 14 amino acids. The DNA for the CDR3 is TGCAGCGTCCTTCTGTGGGGAGAGCAAGAGACCCAGTACTTC. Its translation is CSVLLWGEQETQYF. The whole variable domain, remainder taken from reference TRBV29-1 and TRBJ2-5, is SAVISQKPSRDICQRGTSLTIQCQVDSQVTMMFWYRQQPGQSLTLIATANQGSEATYESGFVIDKFPISRPNLTFSTLTVSNMSPEDSSIYLCSVLLWGEQETQYFGPGTRLLVL.

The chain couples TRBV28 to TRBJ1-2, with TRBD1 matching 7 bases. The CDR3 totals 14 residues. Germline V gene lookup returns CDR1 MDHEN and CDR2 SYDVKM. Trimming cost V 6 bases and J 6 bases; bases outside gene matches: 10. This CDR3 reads CASSSTGRPHGYTF. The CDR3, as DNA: TGTGCCAGCAGCTCGACAGGGCGGCCGCATGGCTACACCTTC.

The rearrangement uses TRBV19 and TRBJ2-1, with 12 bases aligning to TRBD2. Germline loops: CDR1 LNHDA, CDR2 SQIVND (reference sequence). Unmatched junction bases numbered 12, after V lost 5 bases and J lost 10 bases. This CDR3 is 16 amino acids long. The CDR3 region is CASSPALAGGMAEQFF. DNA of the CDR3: TGTGCCAGTAGTCCCGCACTAGCGGGAGGCATGGCCGAGCAGTTCTTC.

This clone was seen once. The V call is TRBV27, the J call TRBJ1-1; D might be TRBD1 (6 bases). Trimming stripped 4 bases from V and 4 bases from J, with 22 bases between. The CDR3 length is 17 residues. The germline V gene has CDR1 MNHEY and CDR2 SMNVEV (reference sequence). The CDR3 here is CASSSHAGGAGSTEAFF. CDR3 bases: TGTGCCAGCAGTTCACACGCGGGGGGGGCAGGCAGCACTGAAGCTTTCTTT.

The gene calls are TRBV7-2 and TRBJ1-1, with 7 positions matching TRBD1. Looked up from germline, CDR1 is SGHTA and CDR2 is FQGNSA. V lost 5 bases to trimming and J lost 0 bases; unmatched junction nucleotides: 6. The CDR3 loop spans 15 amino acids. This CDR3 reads CASSTQGGMNTEAFF. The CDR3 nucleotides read TGTGCCAGCAGCACTCAGGGGGGAATGAACACTGAAGCTTTCTTT.

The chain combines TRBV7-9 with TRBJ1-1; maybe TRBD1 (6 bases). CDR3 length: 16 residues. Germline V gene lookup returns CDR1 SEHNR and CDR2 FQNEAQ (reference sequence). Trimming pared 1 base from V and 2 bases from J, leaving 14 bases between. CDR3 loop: CASSLESTGPNTEAFF. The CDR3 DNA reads TGTGCCAGCAGCTTAGAGTCGACAGGACCCAACACTGAAGCTTTCTTT. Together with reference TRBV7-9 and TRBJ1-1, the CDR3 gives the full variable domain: DTGVSQNPRHKITKRGQNVTFRCDPISEHNRLYWYRQTLGQGPEFLTYFQNEAQLEKSRLLSDRFSAERPKGSFSTLEIQRTEQGDSAMYLCASSLESTGPNTEAFFGQGTRLTVV.

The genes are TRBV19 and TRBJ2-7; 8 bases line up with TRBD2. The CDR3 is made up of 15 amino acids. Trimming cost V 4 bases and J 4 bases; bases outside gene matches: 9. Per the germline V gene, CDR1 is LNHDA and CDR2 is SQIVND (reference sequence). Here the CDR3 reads CASSKVGTRRYEQYF. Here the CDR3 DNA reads TGTGCCAGTAGTAAGGTGGGGACTAGGCGGTACGAGCAGTACTTC.

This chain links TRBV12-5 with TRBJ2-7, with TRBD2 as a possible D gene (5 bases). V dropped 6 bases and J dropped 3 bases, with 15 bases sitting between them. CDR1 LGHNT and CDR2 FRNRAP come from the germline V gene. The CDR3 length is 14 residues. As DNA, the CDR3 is TGTGCTAGTGGCCCGCGTCCGGGAAGCTACGAGCAGTACTTC. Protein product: CASGPRPGSYEQYF.

CDR3 DNA: TGTGCCAGCAGCGGTAGTAGCGGGTCTTCCTACGAGCAGTACTTC. As protein: CASSGSSGSSYEQYF. V gene TRBV2 combines with J gene TRBJ2-7, with TRBD2 matching over 7 bases. Per germline, CDR1 SNHLY and CDR2 FYNNEI. The CDR3 has 15 amino acids. The trim removed 6 bases at V and 1 base at J, leaving 9 bases unmatched.

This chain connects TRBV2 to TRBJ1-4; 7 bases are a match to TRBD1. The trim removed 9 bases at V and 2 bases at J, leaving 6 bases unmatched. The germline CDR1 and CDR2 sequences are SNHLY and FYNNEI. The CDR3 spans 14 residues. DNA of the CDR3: TGTGCCAGTCAAGGGGGCGCGACTAATGAAAAACTGTTTTTT. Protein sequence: CASQGGATNEKLFF.

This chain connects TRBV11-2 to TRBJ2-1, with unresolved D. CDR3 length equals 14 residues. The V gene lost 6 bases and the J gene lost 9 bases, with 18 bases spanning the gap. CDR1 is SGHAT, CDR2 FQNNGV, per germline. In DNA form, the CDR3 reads TGTGCCAGCAGGCCCCTTCTGTTTATCGGTGAGCAGTTCTTC. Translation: CASRPLLFIGEQFF.

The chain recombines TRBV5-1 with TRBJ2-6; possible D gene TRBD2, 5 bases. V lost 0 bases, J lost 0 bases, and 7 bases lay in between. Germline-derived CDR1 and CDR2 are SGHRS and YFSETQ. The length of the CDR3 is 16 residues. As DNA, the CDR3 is TGCGCCAGCAGCTTGGCGGGGAACTCTGGGGCCAACGTCCTGACTTTC. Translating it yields CASSLAGNSGANVLTF.